Detailed here is one T cell receptor (beta chain). Its specificity is unknown. CDR1 is LGHNA, CDR2 YNFKEQ, per germline. V gave up 0 bases and J gave up 7 bases, with 12 bases separating them. The CDR3 length is 15 residues. The entirety of the isolated RNA underwent reverse transcription, so expressed TCRB transcripts were sequenced. The repertoire was sequenced with immunoSEQ multiplex PCR; TCRdb's copy has only in-frame clones and lacks some. The repertoire holds approximately 150,000 clones, with about 13% as singletons. The data belong to a study of beta chain features in type 1 diabetes. Study-level results: Shorter TCRB CDR3s, moderately but significantly so, marked every one of the four CD4+ subsets in Type 1 diabetes patients.

The chain has TRBV4-2 and TRBJ1-4; D uncertain. The receptor comes from a man younger than 30 with type 1 diabetes. Source material: central memory CD4+ T cells from blood. The CDR3 reads CASSQDLRTAEKLFF. In DNA, the CDR3 is TGTGCCAGCAGCCAAGATCTCCGGACGGCTGAAAAACTGTTTTTT.